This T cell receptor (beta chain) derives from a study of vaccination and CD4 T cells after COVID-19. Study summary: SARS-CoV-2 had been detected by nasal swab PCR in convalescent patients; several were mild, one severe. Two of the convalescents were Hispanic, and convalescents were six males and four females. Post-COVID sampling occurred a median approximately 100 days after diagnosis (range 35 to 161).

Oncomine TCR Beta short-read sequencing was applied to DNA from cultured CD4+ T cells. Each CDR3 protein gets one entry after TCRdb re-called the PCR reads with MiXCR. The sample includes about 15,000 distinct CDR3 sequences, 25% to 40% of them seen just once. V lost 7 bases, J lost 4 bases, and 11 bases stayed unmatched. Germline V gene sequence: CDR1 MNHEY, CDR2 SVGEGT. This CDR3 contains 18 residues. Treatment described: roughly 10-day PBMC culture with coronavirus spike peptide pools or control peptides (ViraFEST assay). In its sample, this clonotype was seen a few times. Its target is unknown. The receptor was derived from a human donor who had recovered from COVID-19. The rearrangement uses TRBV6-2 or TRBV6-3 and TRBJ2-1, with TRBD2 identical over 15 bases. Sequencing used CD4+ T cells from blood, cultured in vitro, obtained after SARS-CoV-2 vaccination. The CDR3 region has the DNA TGTGCCAGCAATTGGGAAGCCGGGACTAGCGGGAGGTACAATGAGCAGTTCTTC. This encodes CASNWEAGTSGRYNEQFF.